The 31 T cell receptor beta chains in this list originate from one sample, sequenced in a study of T cell clonotyping in hematopoietic cell transplantation. TCRdb's table, derived via immunoSEQ multiplex PCR, lists solely in-frame clones and lacks some. The repertoire holds several thousand clones, with about 94% as singletons. The starting material was peripheral blood mononuclear cells, obtained 30 days after allogeneic stem cell transplant. These receptor sequences come from a male patient aged 55-69 years who had an allogeneic stem cell transplant from an unrelated donor, so T cells may come from the graft donor. Some clones in this sample may be carry-over from other donors' samples.

This clone appeared a single time. This sequence joins TRBV14 and TRBJ1-1; D unclear. Germline-derived CDR1 and CDR2 are SGHDN and FVKESK. V dropped 4 bases and J dropped 7 bases, with 13 bases sitting between them. The CDR3 totals 13 residues. The CDR3 spells CASSPHGDGEAFF. In nucleotides, the CDR3 is TGTGCCAGCAGCCCCCACGGAGACGGTGAAGCTTTCTTT.

The V call is TRBV7-2, the J call TRBJ1-1; D gene ambiguous. This CDR3 is built from 15 residues. Germline CDR1 reads SGHTA; CDR2 reads FQGNSA. V dropped 1 base and J dropped 1 base, with 10 bases sitting between them. This CDR3 is CASSLESSGNTEAFF. The CDR3 DNA reads TGTGCCAGCAGCTTAGAATCTTCAGGGAACACTGAAGCTTTCTTT.

The rearrangement joins TRBV7-2 to TRBJ1-1, with 7 nucleotides matching TRBD1. The CDR3 is 15 amino acids. Unmatched junction bases numbered 7, after V lost 5 bases and J lost 1 base. Looked up from germline, CDR1 is SGHTA and CDR2 is FQGNSA. The CDR3 protein is CASSLTGSRNTEAFF. As DNA, the CDR3 is TGTGCCAGCAGCCTGACAGGGTCGAGGAACACTGAAGCTTTCTTT.

The V gene is TRBV5-1, the J gene TRBJ2-1; D may be TRBD1 or TRBD2 (5 bases each). Germline V CDR1 and CDR2: SGHRS, YFSETQ. V lost 4 bases and J lost 12, with 20 bases in between. The CDR3 contains 14 residues. The CDR3 region is CASSLTSAGRGQFF. CDR3 coding DNA: TGCGCCAGCAGCCTGACCTCCGCAGGGAGAGGGCAGTTCTTC. The variable domain in full, with the rest retrieved from reference TRBV5-1 and TRBJ2-1, is KAGVTQTPRYLIKTRGQQVTLSCSPISGHRSVSWYQQTPGQGLQFLFEYFSETQRNKGNFPGRFSGRQFSNSRSEMNVSTLELGDSALYLCASSLTSAGRGQFFGPGTRLTVL.

The chain couples TRBV2 to TRBJ2-7; unclear D gene. The CDR3 covers 14 residues. Trimming pared 5 bases from V and 0 bases from J, leaving 11 bases between. Germline V gene sequence: CDR1 SNHLY, CDR2 FYNNEI. DNA of the CDR3: TGTGCCAGCAGTTCGACACGTAGCTCCTACGAGCAGTACTTC. Translated, it gives CASSSTRSSYEQYF.

This chain uses TRBV5-6 with TRBJ1-4; a weak D match, TRBD1 (5 bases). With 1 base removed from V and 5 bases from J, the gap between germline ends came to 12 bases. CDR3 length: 15 residues. CDR1 is SGHDT and CDR2 is YYEEEE in the germline V gene. The CDR3 loop is CASSLIGTLNEKLFF. The DNA for the CDR3 is TGTGCCAGCAGCTTGATAGGGACCTTAAATGAAAAACTGTTTTTT.

This clone occurred a few times. The chain carries TRBV7-2 and TRBJ2-3; TRBD2 matches at 9 bases. Trimming cost V 3 bases and J 6 bases; bases outside gene matches: 7. The CDR3 loop spans 15 amino acids. In germline, CDR1 is SGHTA, CDR2 FQGNSA. The DNA of the CDR3 is TGTGCCAGCAGCTTTAAACTAGCGGGCGCGGATACGCAGTATTTT. It translates to CASSFKLAGADTQYF.

The CDR3 loop is CASSLWDTKYGYTF. In nucleotides, the CDR3 is TGCGCCAGCAGCTTATGGGATACGAAGTATGGCTACACCTTC. V usage is TRBV5-1 and J usage is TRBJ1-2; D remains ambiguous. V was trimmed by 2 bases and J by 5 bases, leaving 13 bases between them. Germline V gives CDR1 SGHRS, CDR2 YFSETQ. CDR3 length: 14 residues.

V is TRBV15 and J is TRBJ2-7; the D gene is possibly TRBD1 (5 bases). The CDR3 has 14 amino acids. Germline CDR1 and CDR2: LNHNV and YYDKDF (reference sequence). The ends were cut back, 0 bases at V and 6 bases at J, with 12 bases in the middle. DNA for the CDR3: TGTGCCACCAGCAGAGACCAGGAGCAGGGCGAGCAGTACTTC. Residues: CATSRDQEQGEQYF.

The rearrangement joins TRBV23-1 to TRBJ2-6, with unresolved D. TRBV23-1 is filed as an ORF, its function uncertain. The germline V and J ends were trimmed by 0 bases and 5 bases, with 2 bases remaining between them. This CDR3 is built from 13 residues. CDR3 loop: CASSQSRANVLTF. CDR3 nucleotides: TGCGCCAGCAGTCAATCTCGGGCCAACGTCCTGACTTTC.

V gene TRBV16 combines with J gene TRBJ1-2; D is uncertain. Trimming left V 2 bases short and J 0 bases short, with 4 bases between. CDR1 is KGHSY and CDR2 is FQNENV in the germline V gene. The CDR3 spans 13 residues. This CDR3 reads CASSQGANYGYTF. Here the CDR3 DNA reads TGTGCCAGCAGCCAAGGAGCTAACTATGGCTACACCTTC.

The V and J genes are TRBV19 and TRBJ1-5, with 8 bases identical to TRBD1. This CDR3 has 14 residues. Germline V gene lookup returns CDR1 LNHDA and CDR2 SQIVND (reference sequence). V was pared by 3 bases and J by 7 bases, with 5 bases of the junction left unmatched. The CDR3 region is CASSIRGRGQPQHF. The CDR3 bases are TGTGCCAGTAGTATCAGGGGGCGCGGGCAGCCCCAGCATTTT.

This chain links TRBV5-1 with TRBJ2-7; 12 nucleotides align to TRBD2. There are 15 residues in the CDR3. Germline trimming cut 4 bases from V and 1 base from J; bases unmatched to any gene: 3. Per germline, CDR1 SGHRS and CDR2 YFSETQ. The CDR3 DNA is TGCGCCAGCAGCGGCCTAGCGGGAGGGTCCTACGAGCAGTACTTC. The encoded protein is CASSGLAGGSYEQYF.

This sequence joins TRBV7-9 and TRBJ1-4; TRBD1 matches 9 bases. This CDR3 comprises 19 residues. V gave up 4 bases and J gave up 7 bases; unmatched junction bases: 19. Germline V CDR1 and CDR2: SEHNR, FQNEAQ (reference sequence). The CDR3 spells CASSSPTGGRARGSEKLFF. The CDR3 coding sequence is TGTGCCAGCAGCTCACCGACAGGGGGGCGAGCGCGGGGTAGTGAAAAACTGTTTTTT.

The chain has TRBV28 and TRBJ1-1, with D tentatively TRBD1 (5 bases). V shed 2 bases and J shed 7 bases, with 14 bases lying between them. The CDR3 loop spans 14 amino acids. CDR1 and CDR2 (germline): MDHEN, SYDVKM. CDR3 DNA sequence: TGTGCCAGCAGTTTAGGGGGACTCGATATTGAAGCTTTCTTT. Translation gives CASSLGGLDIEAFF.

The rearrangement uses TRBV5-1 and TRBJ2-7; D might be TRBD2 (6 bases). CDR1 and CDR2 from the germline V gene are SGHRS and YFSETQ. The CDR3 sequence is 16 residues long. The ends were cut back, 0 bases at V and 0 bases at J, with 13 bases in the middle. The CDR3 DNA follows: TGCGCCAGCAGCTTGGCCGGCACGGGGGACTCCTACGAGCAGTACTTC. It encodes CASSLAGTGDSYEQYF.

The gene calls are TRBV4-2 and TRBJ2-5; TRBD2 matches 16 bases. Germline CDR1 is LGHNA and CDR2 is YNFKEQ. This CDR3 comprises 18 residues. V lost 4 bases and J lost 5; bases outside the gene matches: 10. The DNA for the CDR3 is TGTGCCAGCAGCCCCTCTCCTCCGGGACTAGCGGGAGGGGAGACCCAGTACTTC. It translates to CASSPSPPGLAGGETQYF.

The CDR3 region has the DNA TGTGCCAGCAGCCCGGGGACTAGCAGTAACCATGAGCAGTTCTTC. Amino acids: CASSPGTSSNHEQFF. The rearrangement uses TRBV5-4 and TRBJ2-1; 9 bases are shared with TRBD2. This CDR3 is built from 15 residues. J lost 8 bases, V lost 4 bases, and 10 bases had no gene match. From germline, CDR1 is SGHNT and CDR2 YYREEE (reference sequence).

The chain recombines TRBV10-1 with TRBJ2-5, with TRBD2 identical over 8 bases. This CDR3 contains 15 residues. V trimming: 4 bases; J trimming: 5 bases; junction bases outside the gene matches: 9. Looked up from germline, CDR1 is WNHNN and CDR2 is SYGVQD (reference sequence). In nucleotides, the CDR3 is TGCGCCAGCAGTGTTGTTAAGCGGGAGCAGGAGACCCAGTACTTC. Translation: CASSVVKREQETQYF.

This chain links TRBV6-1 with TRBJ1-5; 7 bases are a match to TRBD1. CDR1 and CDR2 from the germline V gene are MNHNS and SASEGT. This CDR3 is 17 amino acids long. With V trimmed by 0 bases and J by 7 bases, 12 bases remained unmatched. The CDR3 region has the DNA TGTGCCAGCAGTGAAGCGGGACAGTGGGGTTTGGGGCAGCCCCAGCATTTT. It encodes CASSEAGQWGLGQPQHF.

This chain joins TRBV28 and TRBJ1-1; D remains ambiguous. Germline V lookup: CDR1 MDHEN, CDR2 SYDVKM. The germline V and J ends were trimmed by 5 bases and 6 bases, with 13 bases remaining between them. CDR3 length equals 13 residues. DNA of the CDR3: TGTGCCAGCAGTCCGCCTGTCTTAGCTGAAGCTTTCTTT. Amino acids: CASSPPVLAEAFF.

In this sample, this clone turned up once. This chain links TRBV27 with TRBJ1-2, with 7 bases aligning to TRBD1. Trimming removed 5 bases from V and 4 bases from J; junction bases left unmatched: 7. The V gene's germline CDR1 is MNHEY and CDR2 SMNVEV (reference sequence). The CDR3 covers 14 residues. The CDR3 DNA is TGTGCCAGCAGTCCCAGGACAGGATTCTATGGCTACACCTTC. This translates into CASSPRTGFYGYTF.

The V call is TRBV7-9, the J call TRBJ2-7; TRBD2 matches 13 bases. Germline assignment: CDR1 SEHNR and CDR2 FQNEAQ (reference sequence). CDR3 length: 15 residues. V trimming: 4 bases; J trimming: 1 base; junction bases outside the gene matches: 1. The CDR3 region is CASSSTSGRSYEQYF. The CDR3 nucleotides are TGTGCCAGCAGCTCGACTAGCGGGAGGTCCTACGAGCAGTACTTC.

The chain links TRBV28 to TRBJ1-3; D is unresolved. With 6 bases removed from V and 0 bases from J, the gap between germline ends came to 12 bases. CDR1 and CDR2 (germline): MDHEN, SYDVKM. There are 15 residues in the CDR3. The chain's CDR3 is CASSSRGGSGNTIYF. The CDR3 DNA reads TGTGCCAGCAGCTCCCGAGGTGGCTCTGGAAACACCATATATTTT.

This CDR3 reads CASSSLLYGADEKLFF. CDR3 bases: TGTGCCAGCAGCTCCTTGCTCTACGGGGCAGATGAAAAACTGTTTTTT. V gene TRBV7-9 combines with J gene TRBJ1-4, with D possibly matching TRBD1 (5 bases). Trimming left V 4 bases short and J 6 bases short, with 18 bases between. The germline V gene has CDR1 SEHNR and CDR2 FQNEAQ (reference sequence). The CDR3 spans 16 residues. The variable domain in full, completed from reference TRBV7-9 and TRBJ1-4, reads DTGVSQNPRHKITKRGQNVTFRCDPISEHNRLYWYRQTLGQGPEFLTYFQNEAQLEKSRLLSDRFSAERPKGSFSTLEIQRTEQGDSAMYLCASSSLLYGADEKLFFGSGTQLSVL.

The table lists this clone with a count of one. The chain has TRBV6-4 and TRBJ1-2; 11 nucleotides agree with TRBD1. Germline lookup yields CDR1 MRHNA and CDR2 SNTAGT. The V and J ends lost 5 bases and 7 bases, in that order; junction bases with no gene match: 6. The CDR3 loop spans 14 amino acids. The CDR3: CASSNGQGAVGYTF. In nucleotides, the CDR3 is TGTGCCAGCAGTAACGGACAGGGGGCGGTTGGCTACACCTTC.

The V gene is TRBV27, the J gene TRBJ1-1; a weak D match, TRBD1 (6 bases). Germline V gene lookup returns CDR1 MNHEY and CDR2 SMNVEV (reference sequence). The CDR3 sequence is 14 residues long. V was trimmed by 6 bases and J by 1 base, leaving 12 bases between them. CDR3 in amino acids: CASSLGTKNTEAFF. In nucleotides, the CDR3 is TGTGCCAGCAGCCTCGGGACAAAGAACACTGAAGCTTTCTTT.

This chain joins TRBV6-5 and TRBJ2-3; D is perhaps TRBD1 (6 bases). V lost 3 bases and J 5 bases, leaving 15 bases between the germline ends. Looked up from germline, CDR1 is MNHEY and CDR2 is SVGAGI. The CDR3 length is 15 residues. CDR3 coding DNA: TGTGCCAGCAGTTATTACAGGGTTGGTAAAGATACGCAGTATTTT. Residues: CASSYYRVGKDTQYF.

The chain combines TRBV7-9 with TRBJ1-4; tentative D call: TRBD1 (6 bases). Per the germline V gene, CDR1 is SEHNR and CDR2 is FQNEAQ (reference sequence). V lost 1 base and J 7 bases, leaving 19 bases between the germline ends. CDR3 length: 17 residues. The CDR3: CASSLGDRQAVGEKLFF. The DNA for the CDR3 is TGTGCCAGCAGCTTAGGGGATAGACAGGCCGTCGGTGAAAAACTGTTTTTT.

The chain carries TRBV4-1 and TRBJ1-5; D is undetermined. The V end was cut by 0 bases, the J end by 7 bases, with 13 bases between. Germline CDR1 MGHRA, CDR2 YSYEKL. CDR3 length equals 15 residues. The CDR3 nucleotides are TGCGCCAGCAGCCAAGAAAGCCTTTATAGACAGCCCCAGCATTTT. Its translation: CASSQESLYRQPQHF.

The J gene is TRBJ1-5, the V gene TRBV27; possibly TRBD1 for D (5 bases). This CDR3 is built from 14 residues. In germline, CDR1 is MNHEY, CDR2 SMNVEV (reference sequence). The germline V and J ends were trimmed by 0 bases and 2 bases, with 5 bases remaining between them. CDR3 sequence: CASSLSQGNQPQHF. In DNA, the CDR3 is TGTGCCAGCAGTTTATCACAGGGCAATCAGCCCCAGCATTTT.